Presented here are 23 T cell receptor beta chains from one specimen sequenced in a study of shared clonotypes between healthy human individuals. The method was immunoSEQ multiplex PCR; TCRdb's version includes in-frame clones alone and lacks a portion of them. The sample contains roughly 2.2 million clones, 85% to 95% of which appear only once. Sequenced input: naive CD4+ T cells from PBMCs. Subset in this sample: CD45RA+ positively selected. The source is a man in his late teens or twenties in good health. Some clones in this sample may be carry-over from other donors' samples.

This chain links TRBV29-1 with TRBJ2-5; no clear D. Trimming took off 3 bases at V and 1 base at J, with 6 bases between the two ends. CDR1 is SQVTM and CDR2 is ANQGSEA in the germline V gene. The CDR3 is made up of 12 amino acids. In DNA, the CDR3 is TGCAGCGTTGAGGAGTTCCAAGAGACCCAGTACTTC. Its protein product is CSVEEFQETQYF.

CDR3 coding DNA: TGTGCCAGCAGCTCCCACGGGGGAGGTTCCTACGAGCAGTACTTC. This translates into CASSSHGGGSYEQYF. The chain couples TRBV5-5 to TRBJ2-7, with D possibly TRBD2 on 6 matching bases. The CDR3 is 15 amino acids. Trimming took off 3 bases at V and 1 base at J, with 14 bases between the two ends. Germline CDR1 SGHKS, CDR2 YYEKEE (reference sequence).

Notes on this clone: The identical CDR3 is also encoded by other nucleotide sequences in the sample. The chain has TRBV19 and TRBJ2-5; D is undetermined. V was shortened by 5 bases and J by 2 bases, with 9 bases between the two germline ends. The CDR3 is 13 amino acids. Germline assignment: CDR1 LNHDA and CDR2 SQIVND (reference sequence). The CDR3 loop reads CASSGWGQETQYF. The DNA for the CDR3 is TGTGCCAGTAGTGGATGGGGACAAGAGACCCAGTACTTC.

This chain uses TRBV5-1 with TRBJ1-2; tentative D call: TRBD1 (5 bases). The CDR3 has 13 amino acids. V dropped 4 bases and J dropped 8 bases, with 15 bases sitting between them. Germline-derived CDR1 and CDR2 are SGHRS and YFSETQ. The CDR3 sequence: CASSTRDPRGYTF. The CDR3 nucleotides are TGCGCCAGCAGCACTCGGGACCCTCGGGGCTACACCTTC.

This sequence joins TRBV18 and TRBJ1-1, with 7 bases lining up with TRBD1. This CDR3 has 15 amino acids. The germline CDR1 and CDR2 sequences are KGHSH and LQKENI. Trimming cost V 3 bases and J 4 bases; bases outside gene matches: 8. CDR3 protein: CASSPTRGGLTEAFF. In DNA form, the CDR3 reads TGTGCCAGCTCACCGACTCGAGGGGGCCTCACTGAAGCTTTCTTT.

V gene TRBV6-1 combines with J gene TRBJ1-1; D remains unclear. Germline V gene data show CDR1 as MNHNS and CDR2 as SASEGT. The CDR3 covers 13 residues. Trimming stripped 2 bases from V and 10 bases from J, with 14 bases between. The CDR3 coding sequence is TGTGCCAGCAGTGAAAATCTGGATTCGGGAGCTTTCTTT. Its protein product is CASSENLDSGAFF.

The chain has TRBV10-1 and TRBJ2-5; 9 bases line up with TRBD2. Trimming took 2 bases from V and 5 from J; bases not matched to a gene: 3. There are 14 residues in the CDR3. Per the germline V gene, CDR1 is WNHNN and CDR2 is SYGVQD (reference sequence). This CDR3 is CASSETSGRETQYF. The CDR3 DNA sequence: TGCGCCAGCAGTGAGACCAGCGGGAGGGAGACCCAGTACTTC.

This clone was seen only once. In DNA, the CDR3 is TGTGCCAGCAGCTTAGTTGCGGGACTACGAGAGACCCAGTACTTC. Translating gives CASSLVAGLRETQYF. The V and J genes are TRBV7-2 and TRBJ2-5; 7 nucleotides match TRBD2. V shed 1 base, J shed 4 bases, and the junction held 6 bases outside the gene matches. The CDR3 extends over 15 amino acids. The germline V gene has CDR1 SGHTA and CDR2 FQGNSA.

The gene calls are TRBV4-2 and TRBJ2-3; weak D call: TRBD2 (5 bases). Per germline, CDR1 LGHNA and CDR2 YNFKEQ. V was pared by 1 base and J by 10 bases, with 24 bases between. The CDR3 contains 17 residues. As DNA, the CDR3 is TGTGCCAGCAGCCAAGCGCGAGGGTGGAGCCGAGGCGGGTCGCAGTATTTT. It is translated as CASSQARGWSRGGSQYF.

CDR3 in DNA: TGTGCCAGCTCAGCGGGCCTATACGAGCAGTACTTC. Residues: CASSAGLYEQYF. The chain has TRBV18 and TRBJ2-7; a possible D gene is TRBD2 (5 bases). V lost 5 bases, J lost 4 bases, and 9 bases lay in between. CDR1 KGHSH and CDR2 LQKENI come from the germline V gene. The CDR3 loop spans 12 amino acids.

Details on this clone: One end of the junction does not line up with germline, which may come from a read error. CDR3 DNA sequence: TGTGCCAGCAGTGAGGGAAAGGTCTTC. This sequence encodes CASSEGKVF. This chain joins TRBV6-1 and TRBJ2-1; D is uncertain. The CDR3 covers 9 residues. Germline V gene lookup returns CDR1 MNHNS and CDR2 SASEGT.

As regards this clone: Germline is not matched at one junction end, which may reflect a read error. The rearrangement links TRBV19 to TRBJ2-7, with 10 nucleotides matching TRBD1. Germline-derived CDR1 and CDR2 are LNHDA and SQIVND (reference sequence). The CDR3 contains 15 residues. The CDR3 is CASSRPGQGFYGQYF. In DNA form, the CDR3 reads TGTGCCAGTAGTAGACCGGGACAGGGGTTTTACGGGCAGTACTTC.

This clone has at least ten counts. At the DNA level, this CDR3 is encoded by other sequences in the same sample as well. V usage is TRBV28 and J usage is TRBJ1-5; the D is unclear. The CDR3 has 15 residues. CDR1 is MDHEN, CDR2 SYDVKM, per germline. V dropped 6 bases and J dropped 2 bases, with 14 bases sitting between them. As DNA, the CDR3 is TGTGCCAGCAGCTTCGGACGGAGGGGCAATCAGCCCCAGCATTTT. It encodes CASSFGRRGNQPQHF.

The chain couples TRBV6-1 to TRBJ2-2; 9 bases align to TRBD1. The CDR3 has 15 amino acids. J lost 6 bases, V lost 6 bases, and 8 bases had no gene match. Germline CDR1 and CDR2: MNHNS and SASEGT. This CDR3 is CASRMGQGGAGELFF. The CDR3 DNA is TGTGCCAGCAGGATGGGACAGGGAGGCGCCGGGGAGCTGTTTTTT.

The chain recombines TRBV18 with TRBJ2-5; 9 bases line up with TRBD1. Germline V gives CDR1 KGHSH, CDR2 LQKENI. The CDR3 runs to 18 residues. V lost 4 bases, J lost 5 bases, and 17 bases stayed unmatched. In DNA form, the CDR3 reads TGTGCCAGCTCACTAGCGATTTCGGGACAGGGATTCGTTGAGACCCAGTACTTC. Translated: CASSLAISGQGFVETQYF.

Notes on this clone: The sample carries other DNA sequences with the same CDR3. The J gene is TRBJ1-5, the V gene TRBV5-1; D is unresolved. The CDR3 has 14 amino acids. Between the trimmed V and J ends, which lost 0 bases and 4 bases, there was a span of 8 bases. Germline lookup yields CDR1 SGHRS and CDR2 YFSETQ. As DNA, the CDR3 is TGCGCCAGCAGCTTGGGACCGATAAATCAGCCCCAGCATTTT. Protein: CASSLGPINQPQHF. Together with reference TRBV5-1 and TRBJ1-5, the CDR3 gives the full variable domain: KAGVTQTPRYLIKTRGQQVTLSCSPISGHRSVSWYQQTPGQGLQFLFEYFSETQRNKGNFPGRFSGRQFSNSRSEMNVSTLELGDSALYLCASSLGPINQPQHFGDGTRLSIL.

This clone was recorded only once. The chain recombines TRBV18 with TRBJ1-2, with TRBD1 as a possible D gene (6 bases). The CDR3 has 14 amino acids. V was pared by 6 bases and J by 2 bases, with 13 bases between. Germline V gene sequence: CDR1 KGHSH, CDR2 LQKENI. In DNA form, the CDR3 reads TGTGCCAGCTCCCTACAGGGACGGAACTATGGCTACACCTTC. This translates into CASSLQGRNYGYTF.

The chain couples TRBV5-1 to TRBJ2-5, with D tentatively TRBD1 (7 bases). V was trimmed by 0 bases and J by 0 bases, leaving 18 bases between them. CDR3 length: 18 amino acids. Germline CDR1 and CDR2: SGHRS and YFSETQ. Here the CDR3 reads CASSLEGQRTTYQETQYF. The CDR3 DNA sequence: TGCGCCAGCAGCTTGGAGGGACAGAGGACTACGTACCAAGAGACCCAGTACTTC.

The rearrangement uses TRBV5-1 and TRBJ2-5, with 9 positions matching TRBD2. Germline values: CDR1 SGHRS, CDR2 YFSETQ. There are 16 residues in the CDR3. V lost 0 bases to trimming and J lost 4 bases; unmatched junction nucleotides: 7. This CDR3 reads CASSLEPAGGLETQYF. CDR3 coding DNA: TGCGCCAGCAGCTTGGAACCCGCGGGAGGGTTAGAGACCCAGTACTTC.

This chain joins TRBV5-1 and TRBJ2-7; the match to TRBD2 covers 7 bases. Germline lookup yields CDR1 SGHRS and CDR2 YFSETQ. V lost 4 bases and J lost 5; bases outside the gene matches: 9. The CDR3 sequence is 14 residues long. CDR3 protein: CASSATTSRNEQYF. DNA of the CDR3: TGCGCCAGCAGCGCGACGACTAGCCGTAACGAGCAGTACTTC.

V gene TRBV18 combines with J gene TRBJ1-5; TRBD1 agrees at 7 bases. Trimming took 1 base from V and 0 from J; bases not matched to a gene: 3. The length of the CDR3 is 16 residues. CDR1 and CDR2 (germline): KGHSH, LQKENI. The CDR3 here is CASSPQGAFSNQPQHF. The CDR3 DNA sequence: TGTGCCAGCTCACCACAGGGGGCTTTTAGCAATCAGCCCCAGCATTTT.

About this clone itself: Distinct nucleotide sequences in the sample also encode this CDR3. The chain combines TRBV7-2 with TRBJ2-1, with D perhaps TRBD1 or TRBD2 (5 bases each). Germline V CDR1 and CDR2: SGHTA, FQGNSA. This CDR3 is built from 14 residues. V was clipped by 4 bases and J by 0 bases, with 7 bases between them. CDR3 sequence: CASSSGTSYNEQFF. The CDR3 nucleotides are TGTGCCAGCAGCTCCGGGACCTCCTACAATGAGCAGTTCTTC.

The genes are TRBV28 and TRBJ2-2; D tentatively reads TRBD1 or TRBD2 (5 bases each). Germline V gene data show CDR1 as MDHEN and CDR2 as SYDVKM. V lost 7 bases and J lost 3, with 12 bases in between. This CDR3 spans 14 amino acids. CDR3: CASTPGPYTGELFF. In nucleotides, the CDR3 is TGTGCCAGCACCCCGGGGCCCTACACCGGGGAGCTGTTTTTT.